These 26 T cell receptor beta chains share one sample of origin, sequenced in a study of T cell responses to AZD1222 COVID-19 vaccine. Clones were read by immunoSEQ multiplex PCR, and TCRdb kept only the in-frame ones, dropping some. This sample has some 150,000 clones, with 70% to 90% found just once. Sequences were derived from peripheral blood, sampled after recovery from COVID-19. The receptors here all came from an adult who had recovered from COVID-19.

This clone was seen only once. The rearrangement uses TRBV5-1 and TRBJ1-1, with a weak D call TRBD1 (6 bases). Germline assignment: CDR1 SGHRS and CDR2 YFSETQ. The CDR3 extends over 14 amino acids. Trimming took off 0 bases at V and 5 bases at J, with 11 bases between the two ends. The CDR3 is CASSLGRQDTEAFF. CDR3 coding DNA: TGCGCCAGCAGCTTGGGGCGACAGGATACTGAAGCTTTCTTT.

V is TRBV3-1 (or the pseudogene TRBV3-2) and J is TRBJ1-1, with D possibly matching TRBD1 (5 bases). Trimming cost V 4 bases and J 1 base, with 10 bases left between them. The CDR3 is 14 amino acids. CDR1 and CDR2 from the germline V gene are LGHDT and YNNKEL (reference sequence). The CDR3 loop is CASSLRGQNTEAFF. CDR3 coding DNA: TGTGCCAGCAGCCTCCGGGGCCAGAACACTGAAGCTTTCTTT.

This sequence joins TRBV6-2 or TRBV6-3 and TRBJ2-1; TRBD2 matches at 8 bases. The germline CDR1 and CDR2 sequences are MNHEY and SVGEGT. The CDR3 runs to 14 residues. The ends lost 4 bases at V and 7 bases at J; junction bases unmatched: 6. CDR3 coding DNA: TGTGCCAGCAGTTCCGCGGGACTAGTAAATGAGCAGTTCTTC. This codes for CASSSAGLVNEQFF.

The chain joins TRBV12-3 or TRBV12-4 to TRBJ1-5; D remains ambiguous. CDR3 length: 12 residues. The ends were cut back, 5 bases at V and 4 bases at J, with 6 bases in the middle. CDR3 bases: TGTGCCAGCAGTCAACGAAATCAGCCCCAGCATTTT. Translated: CASSQRNQPQHF.

The chain links TRBV10-3 to TRBJ1-2; D possibly corresponds to TRBD1 (5 bases). V lost 2 bases and J lost 1, with 8 bases in between. Germline V lookup: CDR1 ENHRY, CDR2 SYGVKD. This CDR3 is 14 amino acids long. CDR3 coding DNA: TGTGCCATCAGTGAGGCCAGGGTTAACTATGGCTACACCTTC. As protein: CAISEARVNYGYTF.

The rearrangement uses TRBV19 and TRBJ1-5; no definite D call. The CDR3 runs to 15 residues. V lost 0 bases and J lost 2, with 8 bases in between. Per the germline V gene, CDR1 is LNHDA and CDR2 is SQIVND (reference sequence). The CDR3 bases are TGTGCCAGTAGTATAGACAGTGGCGGCAATCAGCCCCAGCATTTT. It yields the protein CASSIDSGGNQPQHF.

The V gene is TRBV7-3, the J gene TRBJ1-6; 7 bases line up with TRBD1. CDR3 size: 14 residues. V lost 1 base and J lost 6; bases outside the gene matches: 0. CDR1 SGHTA and CDR2 FQGTGA come from the germline V gene. CDR3 protein: CASSLRDSNSPLHF. CDR3 nucleotide sequence: TGTGCCAGCAGCTTAAGGGACAGTAATTCACCCCTCCACTTT.

V is TRBV29-1 and J is TRBJ1-6, with a possible D match to TRBD1 (5 bases). The CDR3 spans 14 residues. The V end lost 4 bases, the J end lost 0 bases, and 7 bases lay between the germline ends. The germline CDR1 and CDR2 sequences are SQVTM and ANQGSEA. CDR3 bases: TGCAGCGTTGCTACAGGCTCCTATAATTCACCCCTCCACTTT. This sequence encodes CSVATGSYNSPLHF.

This clone was observed a single time. The chain joins TRBV5-6 to TRBJ1-2; D may be TRBD1 (5 bases). Trimming shortened V by 4 bases and J by 8 bases, and 18 bases separated the two germline ends. This CDR3 region has 14 residues. Germline assignment: CDR1 SGHDT and CDR2 YYEEEE. CDR3 coding DNA: TGTGCCAGCAGCAGCCCTCCTTGGGACCGCGGCTACACCTTC. The encoded protein is CASSSPPWDRGYTF.

The genes are TRBV6-1 and TRBJ1-5, with 12 bases identical to TRBD1. With V trimmed by 3 bases and J by 0 bases, 3 bases remained unmatched. The CDR3 consists of 17 residues. Germline CDR1 reads MNHNS; CDR2 reads SASEGT. CDR3 sequence (DNA): TGTGCCAGCAGTGAGGGGACAGGGGGCTTTAGCAATCAGCCCCAGCATTTT. Protein: CASSEGTGGFSNQPQHF.

V and J are TRBV6-5 and TRBJ2-7; maybe TRBD2 (7 bases). Germline CDR1 MNHEY, CDR2 SVGAGI. The CDR3 has 11 amino acids. The CDR3 region is CGMGGAHEQYF. The CDR3 DNA reads as TGTGGTATGGGGGGGGCCCACGAGCAGTACTTC.

The table lists this clone with a count of one. The genes are TRBV7-9 and TRBJ1-1; 7 bases line up with TRBD1. The CDR3 totals 15 residues. Germline values: CDR1 SEHNR, CDR2 FQNEAQ (reference sequence). The trim removed 1 base at V and 1 base at J, leaving 3 bases unmatched. Here the CDR3 DNA reads TGTGCCAGCAGCTTAGGCCGACAGGGGAACACTGAAGCTTTCTTT. Translation gives CASSLGRQGNTEAFF.

The chain links TRBV28 to TRBJ2-4, with D possibly being TRBD1 or TRBD2 (5 bases each). Trimming left V 2 bases short and J 7 bases short, with 15 bases between. This CDR3 contains 15 residues. CDR1 MDHEN and CDR2 SYDVKM come from the germline V gene. CDR3 protein: CASSLMAPGANIQYF. CDR3 DNA: TGTGCCAGCAGTTTAATGGCCCCCGGGGCGAACATTCAGTACTTC. The variable domain in full, with the rest retrieved from reference TRBV28 and TRBJ2-4, is DVKVTQSSRYLVKRTGEKVFLECVQDMDHENMFWYRQDPGLGLRLIYFSYDVKMKEKGDIPEGYSVSREKKERFSLILESASTNQTSMYLCASSLMAPGANIQYFGAGTRLSVL.

This clone was recorded a few times. V and J are TRBV7-2 and TRBJ1-1; 7 nucleotides agree with TRBD1. V was pared by 5 bases and J by 7 bases, with 4 bases of the junction left unmatched. The CDR3 is 12 amino acids. CDR1 and CDR2 (germline): SGHTA, FQGNSA. The CDR3 loop reads CASSEDRVEAFF. The DNA for the CDR3 is TGTGCCAGCAGCGAAGACAGGGTTGAAGCTTTCTTT.

The chain links TRBV5-6 to TRBJ2-2; no clear D gene. CDR3 length equals 12 residues. The V end was cut by 1 base, the J end by 9 bases, with 7 bases between. CDR1 is SGHDT and CDR2 is YYEEEE in the germline V gene. The CDR3 nucleotides read TGTGCCAGCAGCTTGAAGGGTTGGGAGCTGTTTTTT. It is translated as CASSLKGWELFF.

The chain employs TRBV27 and TRBJ2-7; 7 bases fit TRBD1. Germline CDR1 is MNHEY and CDR2 is SMNVEV (reference sequence). The CDR3 loop spans 13 amino acids. J was trimmed by 4 bases and V by 6 bases; bases with no gene match: 6. The CDR3 here is CASSKVRGYEQYF. As DNA, the CDR3 is TGTGCCAGCAGCAAAGTCAGGGGGTACGAGCAGTACTTC.

This clone came up once. This chain joins TRBV10-3 and TRBJ1-5, with TRBD1 matching over 7 bases. Trimming cost V 6 bases and J 5 bases; bases outside gene matches: 4. The CDR3 has 13 residues. The V gene's germline CDR1 is ENHRY and CDR2 SYGVKD. This chain's CDR3 is CAIRVDRDQPQHF. In DNA form, the CDR3 reads TGTGCCATCAGGGTTGACAGGGATCAGCCCCAGCATTTT.

This clone was counted once. The chain joins TRBV5-5 to TRBJ1-2; D is uncertain. Germline V CDR1 and CDR2: SGHKS, YYEKEE (reference sequence). The CDR3 consists of 15 residues. V was cut by 0 bases and J by 2 bases, with 11 bases left in between. The CDR3: CASSLAWGPNYGYTF. The CDR3 bases are TGTGCCAGCAGCTTGGCTTGGGGTCCGAACTATGGCTACACCTTC.

Comment on this clone: The germline gene is not matched at one end of the junction; a read error may be the cause. V and J are TRBV7-7 and TRBJ2-5; 8 bases agree with TRBD2. Germline V gene data show CDR1 as SSHAT and CDR2 as FNYEAQ (reference sequence). CDR3 length: 15 residues. CDR3 nucleotide sequence: TGTGCTAGCAGCTTAAGCGGGAGTGGAGGGGAGACCCAGTACTTC. Residues: CASSLSGSGGETQYF.

CDR3 nucleotide sequence: TGCGCCAGCAAAACAGGGGTAAACACTGAAGCTTTCTTT. It codes for CASKTGVNTEAFF. The chain recombines TRBV5-1 with TRBJ1-1; 7 nucleotides line up with TRBD1. With 6 bases clipped from V and 2 bases from J, the junction kept 4 bases outside the gene matches. Germline lookup yields CDR1 SGHRS and CDR2 YFSETQ. CDR3 size: 13 residues. Combining the CDR3 with reference TRBV5-1 and TRBJ1-1 gives the whole variable domain KAGVTQTPRYLIKTRGQQVTLSCSPISGHRSVSWYQQTPGQGLQFLFEYFSETQRNKGNFPGRFSGRQFSNSRSEMNVSTLELGDSALYLCASKTGVNTEAFFGQGTRLTVV.

The rearrangement links TRBV28 to TRBJ2-7; possible D gene TRBD1, 5 bases. CDR1 is MDHEN, CDR2 SYDVKM, per germline. The CDR3 extends over 15 amino acids. The V end lost 10 bases, the J end lost 7 bases, and 26 bases lay between the germline ends. The CDR3 coding sequence is TGTGCCACCGGCCTGGTCCAGTTGGGGCGCGGAGAGCAGTACTTC. Encoded protein: CATGLVQLGRGEQYF.

The V and J genes are TRBV7-8 and TRBJ1-5; the D is unclear. The germline V gene encodes CDR1 SGHVS and CDR2 FQNEAQ. V dropped 5 bases and J dropped 4 bases, with 18 bases sitting between them. The CDR3 loop spans 16 amino acids. The CDR3 nucleotides read TGTGCCAGCAGCCCCTTGGAGGCCTGGGGTAATCAGCCCCAGCATTTT. This sequence encodes CASSPLEAWGNQPQHF. The variable domain in full, completed from reference TRBV7-8 and TRBJ1-5, reads GAGVSQSPRYKVAKRGQDVALRCDPISGHVSLFWYQQALGQGPEFLTYFQNEAQLDKSGLPSDRFFAERPEGSVSTLKIQRTQQEDSAVYLCASSPLEAWGNQPQHFGDGTRLSIL.

This chain connects TRBV9 to TRBJ2-1; 10 bases agree with TRBD2. V shed 3 bases and J 7 bases; nucleotides not matched to a gene: 7. The CDR3 has 15 amino acids. Germline assignment: CDR1 SGDLS and CDR2 YYNGEE. CDR3 bases: TGTGCCAGCAGCGCGCTAGCGGGAGCTGCTAATGAGCAGTTCTTC. Translated: CASSALAGAANEQFF. The variable domain in full, with the rest retrieved from reference TRBV9 and TRBJ2-1, is DSGVTQTPKHLITATGQRVTLRCSPRSGDLSVYWYQQSLDQGLQFLIQYYNGEERAKGNILERFSAQQFPDLHSELNLSSLELGDSALYFCASSALAGAANEQFFGPGTRLTVL.

V gene TRBV4-1 combines with J gene TRBJ1-4, with 9 bases that match TRBD1. This CDR3 spans 16 amino acids. Trimming removed 3 bases from V and 6 bases from J; junction bases left unmatched: 8. CDR1 is MGHRA, CDR2 YSYEKL, per germline. The CDR3 region has the DNA TGCGCCAGCAGCCACTACGGGACAGGGCTCGATGAAAAACTGTTTTTT. Its protein is CASSHYGTGLDEKLFF.

The chain carries TRBV3-1 (or the pseudogene TRBV3-2) and TRBJ1-4; D might be TRBD1 (6 bases). Germline CDR1 is LGHDT and CDR2 is YNNKEL (reference sequence). Trimming stripped 2 bases from V and 2 bases from J, with 21 bases between. CDR3 length: 19 amino acids. The CDR3 is CASSQWLQGLTSTNEKLFF. The CDR3 DNA sequence: TGTGCCAGCAGCCAATGGTTGCAGGGGTTGACATCCACTAATGAAAAACTGTTTTTT.

This clone was observed once. For the CDR3, the DNA is TGTGCCAGCAGTCGCGGCAGGGGCCTGGGTCAGCCCCAGCATTTT. Translated, it gives CASSRGRGLGQPQHF. This chain joins TRBV6-5 and TRBJ1-5; perhaps TRBD1 as D (6 bases). Germline CDR1 MNHEY, CDR2 SVGAGI. The V end was cut by 5 bases, the J end by 6 bases, with 17 bases between. This CDR3 is 15 amino acids long.